This TCR beta chain comes out of a study of cytomegalovirus exposure and HLA in healthy donors (dated 2017 in TCRdb). In the study overall: In an earlier analysis of about 560 of the donors, 276 Gb of sequence data and approximately 120 million unique TCR beta sequences from about 179 million T cells were reported. HLA typing covered class I and class II loci at four-digit resolution. To study patterns of TCR occurrence, a later analysis re-analyzed previously published TCR beta repertoires from more than 550 donors and added high-resolution HLA genotyping. The study combined high-throughput TCR immunosequencing, statistical association of individual TCRs with disease status, and machine learning to predict cytomegalovirus infection status. Along with the roughly 670-subject first cohort, a separate validation cohort of 120 different subjects was used. Four to six DR-DQ haplotypes were handled as single units for association and clustering, since linkage in the cohort was strong. Alongside the repertoire data, information on donor age, sex, ethnicity and CMV serostatus was compiled. The study used immunosequencing to profile the T cell repertoires of around 600 subjects and linked those repertoires to cytomegalovirus serostatus. An earlier analysis of several hundred of the donors used high-throughput TCR beta sequencing to judge whether each TCR beta V gene segment behaved as functional or pseudogenic. Every discovery cohort repertoire had been produced on one sequencing platform. Rather than using new phenotypic data, the later analysis identified candidate immune exposures from TCR beta sequences and from how often those sequences occurred across donors. In a later genetic analysis, genome-wide SNP genotypes for about three fifths of the roughly 670 donors were used, and that subset was treated as a discovery cohort. Among about 360 genotyped donors of the cohort, an average of about 240,000 unique TCR beta nucleotide sequences were sequenced per donor, around 20% of them non-productive. The genetic ancestry cluster associated with self-reported Caucasian donors included about 81% of the roughly 390 genotyped donors. Roughly 310 gigabases of sequencing data and roughly 90 million unique TCR sequences were included in an early release covering roughly 600 HLA-typed donors. The aim of the study was to test whether cataloging public T cell receptors could identify signatures of past pathogen exposure. The number of typed donors differed by locus: about 620-640 for A, B, C, DRB1 and DQB1; approximately 540 for DQA1; 606 for DPA1; and roughly 450 for DPB1.

The cohort comprised under 700 healthy bone marrow donors. At the time of sampling, all cohort members were nominally healthy, though unrecorded immune exposures were likely present. The donor was CMV seropositive and belonged to the group of over 250 seropositive cohort members. Every donor gave a peripheral blood sample, and the peripheral blood mononuclear cells from that sample were used for TCR beta sequencing. The Qiagen DNeasy Blood Extraction Kit was used to extract genomic DNA from the blood cell samples. The library was made by the immunoSEQ multiplex PCR assay. For the multiplex PCR, a mixture combining 60 forward primers for TCR Vbeta segments and 13 reverse primers for TCR Jbeta segments was used. The CDR3 region of rearranged TCR beta genes was amplified from genomic DNA with a multiplex PCR assay. Amplified TCR beta libraries were sequenced as 87-base-pair reads on the Illumina HiSeq System. Regarding the original processing steps: Across the roughly 640 repertoires, a later analysis counted roughly 77 million unique TCR beta chains, about 10 million of which were shared by at least two donors. Raw reads were error-corrected and collapsed into unique sequences by a nearest-neighbor algorithm in which closely related sequences were merged to remove PCR and sequencing errors. V, D and J gene segments were assigned by aligning CDR3 sequences to IMGT reference sequences. Each retained sequence needed at least a six-nucleotide match to both a V gene segment and a J gene segment. Rearrangements were called productive when the CDR3 lacked stop codons and stayed in frame with V and J; all others were non-productive. CDR3 was defined by IMGT convention, running from the second conserved V-encoded cysteine to the conserved J-encoded phenylalanine. The earlier analysis of 587 of the donors excluded any sequence lacking an unambiguous match to a single V gene segment. An earlier analysis of just under 600 of the donors called V segments functional above 56.7% productive rearrangements and segregating when the between-donor standard deviation exceeded 5%. A statistical classification framework was built for diagnosing cytomegalovirus status from the catalog of TCR beta chain sequences. In a later analysis, TCR nucleotide sequences were compared against IMGT/GENE-DB human TR gene sequences so that V and J genes could be assigned. In a later analysis, CDR3 sequences and most-parsimonious VDJ recombination scenarios were assigned using the TCRdist pipeline. In a later analysis, each TCR beta chain was defined by its CDR3 amino acid sequence together with its V-gene family, and reads lacking a unique V-gene family were excluded. In a later analysis, nearly 600 highly shared, low-generation-probability nucleotide sequences were removed to address suspected cross-contamination and a sequencing artifact. In a later analysis, a clonal expansion index was calculated for each public chain from normalized within-repertoire ranks of inferred template counts. In a later analysis, generation probabilities were computed with a VDJ recombination model fitted to out-of-frame rearrangements, and the resulting probabilities were checked against IGoR. In a later analysis, hypergeometric tests were used to score TCR-TCR, TCR-HLA and TCR-CMV co-occurrence, with a repertoire-size bias correction applied to TCR pairs. A later analysis estimated false discovery rates by permuting HLA or CMV assignments 20 times. In a later analysis, co-occurring TCRs were grouped using DBSCAN, with TCRdist sequence similarity added in when clustering inside HLA-allele-positive subsets. Co-occurrence clustering excluded repertoires with fewer than 30,000 or more than 120,000 public chains, plus five with anomalous nucleotide sharing. Held by TCRdb, this immuneACCESS table contains in-frame sequences only and omits some clones. Under half of the omission traces to an unresolved V gene where checked; the cause of the rest is unknown. The V and J calls and clone size were taken over from that table, and D and trimming were inferred from the DNA. This sample gives fewer than 250,000 clones in total; over 70% of them show up just once. Roughly 2.8% of the sample goes to the ten largest clones.

General conclusions and limits of the study: Only TCR beta chains were sequenced in this cohort, and the absence of alpha or paired-chain data limited detectable features. A group of highly shared sequence variants was considered likely to be a technical artifact of the sequencing pipeline. The study listed over 150 TCR beta chains as associated with cytomegalovirus. Linkage disequilibrium might explain the correlated functional status among segregating V segments, but an unknown experimental factor could not be ruled out. According to a later analysis, parvovirus B19, influenza, CMV and Epstein-Barr virus appeared linked to several top co-occurrence clusters. A few of the identified cytomegalovirus-associated TCR beta chains were confirmed in vitro to be specific for cytomegalovirus antigens. According to a later analysis, most CMV-associated TCR beta chains appeared to be HLA-restricted, and the HLA associations seemed to be driven largely by CMV exposure. The classifier was reported to diagnose cytomegalovirus status with high specificity and sensitivity in both the original and validation cohorts. The presence/absence analyses assumed that sequencing depth was roughly uniform across donors, and that assumption may not be true. In an earlier analysis of some 500 of the donors, most TCR beta V segments appeared in productive rearrangements about 87% or about 30% of the time, broadly matching IMGT annotations. Strong co-occurrence of HLA alleles, especially DR and DQ, made assigning TCR associations to individual alleles difficult. A later genetic analysis associated a missense DCLRE1C variant with V-gene and J-gene trimming of TCR beta chains, and an independent cohort replicated the association. Some IMGT-functional V segments, including TRBV6-2 and TRBV6-3, could not be told apart with the 87-base-pair reads, so those segments were excluded. The earlier analysis of approximately 590 of the donors excluded about 16 rarely observed V segments, including chromosome 9 orphons, because counts were too low. Because HLA typing was missing for some donors at each locus, association tests included only the typed subset. The authors suggested that the approach could potentially be generalized to other disease states and immunological phenotypes. For the cohort, immune exposure information was limited to CMV serostatus. In a later genetic analysis, fewer N-insertions in productive TCRs were reported among donors in an Asian-associated ancestry cluster than the approximately 670-donor mean. In a later analysis, HLA-associated TCR beta chains were found to be more clonally expanded and to have lower generation probabilities than equally common non-associated chains. A later analysis associated 16,951 TCR beta sequences with specific HLA alleles at a false discovery rate of 0.05. A later analysis found that TCR association rates varied across HLA loci, with DRB1 alleles showing the most associated TCRs and HLA-C alleles the fewest. A further reported finding was that TCR beta sequences accurately predicted the HLA-A and HLA-B alleles for most subjects in the first cohort. While some public TCRs were present in many individuals, most TCR sequences turned up only very rarely across donors.

CDR1 MGHRA and CDR2 YSYEKL were looked up in the germline V gene. Deletion took 1 base off V and 6 bases off J, with a span of 12 bases between the germline ends. Reading from cysteine to phenylalanine, the CDR3 counts 14 amino acids. Only the CDR3 part of the read is kept: 42 bases, read in frame from the first base. In its sample, this clone was seen a few times. Its antigen is not yet known. No base qualities exist here, and no much larger clone lies one base off it. The sample was PBMCs. The TCR sequence derives from a woman aged 30 to 39 in good health and CMV-seropositive. The chain links TRBV4-1 with TRBJ1-2, with a weak D call of TRBD1 (5 bases match). The nucleotide sequence reads TGCGCCAGCAGCCAAGGGATGGGGCCTGATGGCTACACCTTC. This translates into CASSQGMGPDGYTF.